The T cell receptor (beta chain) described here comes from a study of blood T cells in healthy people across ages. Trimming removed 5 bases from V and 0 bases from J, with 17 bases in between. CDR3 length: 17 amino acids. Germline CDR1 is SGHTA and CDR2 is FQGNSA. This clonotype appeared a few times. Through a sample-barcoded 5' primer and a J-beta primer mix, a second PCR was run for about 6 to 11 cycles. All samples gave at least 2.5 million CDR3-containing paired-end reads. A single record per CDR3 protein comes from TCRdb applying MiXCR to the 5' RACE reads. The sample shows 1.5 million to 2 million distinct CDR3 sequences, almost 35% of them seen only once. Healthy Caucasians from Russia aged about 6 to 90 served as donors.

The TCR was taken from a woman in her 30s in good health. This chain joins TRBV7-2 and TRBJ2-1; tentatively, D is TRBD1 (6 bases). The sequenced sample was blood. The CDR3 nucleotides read TGTGCCAGCAGCCGCCCGTTGCTAGGGGGCTCCTACAATGAGCAGTTCTTC. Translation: CASSRPLLGGSYNEQFF.